Listed below are T cell receptor beta chains from one sample, sequenced in a study of identical twins. Each CDR3 protein is one row after TCRdb ran MiXCR on the 5' RACE reads. Of about 530,000 distinct CDR3 sequences in the sample, around 22% were seen once. These data were also reused for a study on yellow fever vaccine responses in identical twins.

Source material: CD4+ T cells sorted from blood. These receptors were collected from a woman between 18 and 30 years old in good health. Both conserved end residues are part of each CDR3. A D gene is named only where the DNA matches it firmly. Size is stated for part of the rows, as once, few or many counts, or as a class when the clone is expanded.

TGTGCCAGCAGCCTCTTGTCGGAACGGCAGTTCTTC	CASSLLSERQFF	TRBV28	TRBJ2-1	NA	NA
TGCAGCTCCCGGGACAGGGGATATGGCTACACCTTC	CSSRDRGYGYTF	TRBV20-1	TRBJ1-2	TRBD1	NA
TGTGCCAGCAGCTTTCGAGGGGGCGGGCAAGAGACCCAGTACTTC	CASSFRGGGQETQYF	TRBV5-4	TRBJ2-5	TRBD1	NA
TGTGCCAGCAGTGAAATCGTAGGGGGGCTTTCCTACGAGCAGTACTTC	CASSEIVGGLSYEQYF	TRBV2	TRBJ2-7	NA	few
TGTGCCAGGACAGGGGGGGGTCCCCTTTACAATGAGCAGTTCTTC	CARTGGGPLYNEQFF	TRBV19	TRBJ2-1	TRBD1	once
TGCAGTGCGAAGAGGGGACTAGCGGGATATTACCCCAGCTCCTACAATGAGCAGTTCTTC	CSAKRGLAGYYPSSYNEQFF	TRBV20-1	TRBJ2-1	TRBD2	few
TGTGCCAGCAGTTACCACGGGAGAAGAGGGGGCAATTACAATGAGCAGTTCTTC	CASSYHGRRGGNYNEQFF	TRBV6-5	TRBJ2-1	NA	NA
TGTGCCAGCAGCCCCCTCGGCAGGGTGACCGATACGCAGTATTTT	CASSPLGRVTDTQYF	TRBV14	TRBJ2-3	NA	NA
TGTGCCATCAGCCCCCGGAGGGGCTACGAGCAGTACTTC	CAISPRRGYEQYF	TRBV10-3	TRBJ2-7	NA	few
TGCAGCGGCTCCCTGGGGGGAAACACTGAAGCTTTCTTT	CSGSLGGNTEAFF	TRBV29-1	TRBJ1-1	NA	few
TGCGCCAGCAGCTCACAGGTACAAGAGACCCAGTACTTC	CASSSQVQETQYF	TRBV5-1	TRBJ2-5	NA	NA
TGTGCCAGCAGTTTTGGTCCGTCGTACGGGACTAGAGATACCGGGGAGCTGTTTTTT	CASSFGPSYGTRDTGELFF	TRBV12-3/TRBV12-4	TRBJ2-2	TRBD2	many
TGTGCCAGCAGCCAAGTCTCTAGCAGCTATAGCACAGATACGCAGTATTTT	CASSQVSSSYSTDTQYF	TRBV3-1	TRBJ2-3	NA	NA
TGCGCCAGCAGCAACGGCTCTCCTAGCACAGATACGCAGTATTTT	CASSNGSPSTDTQYF	TRBV5-1	TRBJ2-3	NA	few
TGTGCCAGCAAGACGCTAGCGGGAGAATACGAGCAGTACTTC	CASKTLAGEYEQYF	TRBV2	TRBJ2-7	TRBD2	few
TGCGCCAGCAGCCAGGCTTCCGGGACGAACACTGAAGCTTTCTTT	CASSQASGTNTEAFF	TRBV5-1	TRBJ1-1	NA	few
TGCGCCAGCAGCTCGTGGGGGGGACAGGGAAACGAGCAGTACTTC	CASSSWGGQGNEQYF	TRBV5-1	TRBJ2-7	TRBD1	NA
TGCAGTGCTAGAGATTACTATAACACTGAAGCTTTCTTT	CSARDYYNTEAFF	TRBV20-1	TRBJ1-1	NA	few
TGTGCCAGCAGCCCCAACGTAGCGGGAGGTACCTACGAGCAGTACTTC	CASSPNVAGGTYEQYF	TRBV7-6	TRBJ2-7	TRBD2	few
TGTGCCAGCAGCCCCAGAAGGGGCGGGAGTACAGATACGCAGTATTTT	CASSPRRGGSTDTQYF	TRBV7-2	TRBJ2-3	TRBD2	NA
TGCAAGGGACAGTGGGTAAGAACTGAAGCTTTCTTT	CKGQWVRTEAFF	TRBV20-1	TRBJ1-1	TRBD1	few
TGCGCCAGCAGCCAAGAGCGGCCATCTACCTACGAGCAGTACTTC	CASSQERPSTYEQYF	TRBV4-1	TRBJ2-7	NA	few
TGCAGCGTCCGGGACAGGGATCCCTACGAGCAGTACTTC	CSVRDRDPYEQYF	TRBV29-1	TRBJ2-7	TRBD1	NA
TGTGCCACCAGTGATCACAAGACAGGTCTTAAGACAGATACGCAGTATTTT	CATSDHKTGLKTDTQYF	TRBV24-1	TRBJ2-3	NA	NA
TGTGCCGGACAGGGGTACAATGAGCAGTTCTTC	CAGQGYNEQFF	TRBV12-3/TRBV12-4	TRBJ2-1	TRBD1	few
TGTGCCATCAGTGTCGAGGTTTCAGATACGCAGTATTTT	CAISVEVSDTQYF	TRBV10-3	TRBJ2-3	NA	NA
TGTGCCAGCAGCCGGACACCTAAGATCGCCGCCGGTCGTCCCGGGGAGCTGTTTTTT	CASSRTPKIAAGRPGELFF	TRBV14	TRBJ2-2	NA	few
TGTGCCAGCAACGCACTAGCCTCCACTGGCAATGAGCAGTTCTTC	CASNALASTGNEQFF	TRBV2	TRBJ2-1	NA	NA
TGTGCCATCAGTGAGGGGACAGGGGGGTTGAACACTGAAGCTTTCTTT	CAISEGTGGLNTEAFF	TRBV10-3	TRBJ1-1	TRBD1	NA
TGTGCCAGCAGTTGGGAACCGGGACAGAACACTGAAGCTTTCTTT	CASSWEPGQNTEAFF	TRBV6-2/TRBV6-3	TRBJ1-1	NA	few